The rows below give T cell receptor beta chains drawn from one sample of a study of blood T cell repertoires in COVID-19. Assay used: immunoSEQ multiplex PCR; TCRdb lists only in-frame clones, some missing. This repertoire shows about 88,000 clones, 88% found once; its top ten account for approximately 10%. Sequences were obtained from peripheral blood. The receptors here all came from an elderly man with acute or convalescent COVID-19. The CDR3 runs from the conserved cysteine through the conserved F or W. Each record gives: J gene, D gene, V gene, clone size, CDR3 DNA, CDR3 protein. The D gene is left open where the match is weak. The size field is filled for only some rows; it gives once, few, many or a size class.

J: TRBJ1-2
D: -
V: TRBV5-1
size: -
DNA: TGCGCCAGCAGCTTAAGCCAGGGGATCGATGGCTACACCTTC
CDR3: CASSLSQGIDGYTF

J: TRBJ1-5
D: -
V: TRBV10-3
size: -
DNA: TGTGCCATCAGTCAACAGGTACGCGGGGAGCCCCAGCATTTT
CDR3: CAISQQVRGEPQHF

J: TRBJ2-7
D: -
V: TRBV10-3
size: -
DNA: TGTGCCGCCAACGGGGATAGCTCCTACGAGCAGTACTTC
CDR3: CAANGDSSYEQYF

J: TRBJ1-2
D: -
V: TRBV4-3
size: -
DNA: TGCGCCAGCAGCCAAGATCCTGGAAGAGGGGGCTACACCTTC
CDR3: CASSQDPGRGGYTF

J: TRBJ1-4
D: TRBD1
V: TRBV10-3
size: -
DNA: TGTGCCTCCCAGCCGGGACAGGGCATTGAAAAACTGTTTTTT
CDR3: CASQPGQGIEKLFF

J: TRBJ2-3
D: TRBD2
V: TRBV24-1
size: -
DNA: TGTGCCACCAGTGATTTCCAGAGCGGGGCAGCCACAGATACGCAGTATTTT
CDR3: CATSDFQSGAATDTQYF

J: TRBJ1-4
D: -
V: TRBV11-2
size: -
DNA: TGTGCCAGCAGCTCCGGGACAAGTAATGAAAAACTGTTTTTT
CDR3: CASSSGTSNEKLFF

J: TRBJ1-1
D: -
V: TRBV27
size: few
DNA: TGTGCCAGCAGCCCGCGGGCTTTGAACACTGAAGCTTTCTTT
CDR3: CASSPRALNTEAFF

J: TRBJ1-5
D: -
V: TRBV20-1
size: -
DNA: TGCAGTGCTAGTCCCCCGGGGGGATCAAGTTTTAGCAATCAGCCCCAGCATTTT
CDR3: CSASPPGGSSFSNQPQHF

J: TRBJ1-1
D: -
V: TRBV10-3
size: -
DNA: TGTGCCACTACAGGGCCGAACACTGAAGCTTTCTTT
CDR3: CATTGPNTEAFF

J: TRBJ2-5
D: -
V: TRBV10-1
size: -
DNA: TGCGCCAGCAGTGAGTCGAAAGCGGATCCTAGGGAGACCCAGTACTTC
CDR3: CASSESKADPRETQYF

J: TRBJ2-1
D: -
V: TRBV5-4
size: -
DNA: TGTGCCAGCAGTATCAGACTGGTTGAGCAGTTCTTC
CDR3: CASSIRLVEQFF

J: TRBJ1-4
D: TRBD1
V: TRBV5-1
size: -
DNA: TGCGCCAGCAGCATTCGGACAGGGGGACGGGAAAAACTGTTTTTT
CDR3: CASSIRTGGREKLFF

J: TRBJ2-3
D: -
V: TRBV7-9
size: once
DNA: TGTGCCAGCAGCTTATCGGCAGATACGCAGTATTTT
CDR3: CASSLSADTQYF

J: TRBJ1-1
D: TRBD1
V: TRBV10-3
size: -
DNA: TGTGCCGCCCGAGGACAGGGGGGTATTGAAGCTTTCTTT
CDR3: CAARGQGGIEAFF

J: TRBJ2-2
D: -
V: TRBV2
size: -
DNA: TGTGCCAGCACGGGAGTGAAGAACACCGGGGAGCTGTTTTTT
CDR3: CASTGVKNTGELFF

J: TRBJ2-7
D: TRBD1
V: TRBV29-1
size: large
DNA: TGCAGCGTTGCTACGGACAGGGGCGACTACGAGCAGTACTTC
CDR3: CSVATDRGDYEQYF

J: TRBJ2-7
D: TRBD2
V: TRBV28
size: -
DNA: TGTGCCAGCAGCACCCGGGGTAGCGGGAATCAAGTCTACGAGCAGTACTTC
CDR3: CASSTRGSGNQVYEQYF

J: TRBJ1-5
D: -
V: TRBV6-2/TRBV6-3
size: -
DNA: TGTGCCAGCAGTTACGCGGACAGGCCCCAGCATTTT
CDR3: CASSYADRPQHF

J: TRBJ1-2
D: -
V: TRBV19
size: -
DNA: TGTGCCAGTAGTACCACCTGGCGGGGGGCACGGGACTATGGCTACACCTTC
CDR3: CASSTTWRGARDYGYTF

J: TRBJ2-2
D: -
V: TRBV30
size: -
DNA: TGTGCCTGGAGTGGGGGGGGCCGGACCGGGGAGCTGTTTTTT
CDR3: CAWSGGGRTGELFF

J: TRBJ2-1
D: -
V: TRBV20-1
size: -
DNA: TGCAGTGCTAGACCGGACAATGAGCAGTTCTTC
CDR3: CSARPDNEQFF

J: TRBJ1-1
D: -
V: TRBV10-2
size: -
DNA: TGCGCCAGCAGTGAACAGGCGAACACTGAAGCTTTCTTT
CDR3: CASSEQANTEAFF

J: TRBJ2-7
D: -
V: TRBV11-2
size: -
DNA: TGTGCCAGCAGCTTAGATTGGTCACAGGAGTACTTC
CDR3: CASSLDWSQEYF

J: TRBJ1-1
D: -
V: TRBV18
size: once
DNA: TGTGCCAGCTTCGCGGGGGGATTCGCTGAAGCTTTCTTT
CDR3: CASFAGGFAEAFF

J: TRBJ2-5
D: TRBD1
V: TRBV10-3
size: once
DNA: TGTGCCATCAGTACCAGGGGGCGCGATGGGGAGACCCAGTACTTC
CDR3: CAISTRGRDGETQYF

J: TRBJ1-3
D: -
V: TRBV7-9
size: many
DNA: TGTGCCAGCAGCTTAGGCCAACTCCGAAACACCATATATTTT
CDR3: CASSLGQLRNTIYF

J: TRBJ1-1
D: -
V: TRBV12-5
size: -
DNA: TGTGCTAGTGGTTTGCTCGCGGGGAACACTGAAGCTTTCTTT
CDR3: CASGLLAGNTEAFF

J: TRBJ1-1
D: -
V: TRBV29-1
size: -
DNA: TGCAGCGCCAGGGGAGTGATGAACACTGAAGCTTTCTTT
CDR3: CSARGVMNTEAFF

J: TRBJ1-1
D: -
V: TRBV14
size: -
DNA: TGTGCCAGCAGCCAGGGGGGGCTTACACTAGGGAACACTGAAGCTTTCTTT
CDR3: CASSQGGLTLGNTEAFF

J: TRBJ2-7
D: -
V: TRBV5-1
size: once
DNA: TGCGCCAGCACAGACTCCTACGAGCAGTACTTC
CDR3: CASTDSYEQYF

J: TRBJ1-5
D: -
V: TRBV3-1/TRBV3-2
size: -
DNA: TGTGCCAGCAGCCTCCGTGGACAGCCCAATCAGCCCCAGCATTTT
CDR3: CASSLRGQPNQPQHF

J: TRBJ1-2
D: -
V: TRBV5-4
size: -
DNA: TGTGCCAGCAGCACTATAAGGGGATGGAACTATGGCTACACCTTC
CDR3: CASSTIRGWNYGYTF

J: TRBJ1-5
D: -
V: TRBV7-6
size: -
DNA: TGTGCCAGCAGCTTAGTGGGGGGGAGCAATCAGCCCCAGCATTTT
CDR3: CASSLVGGSNQPQHF

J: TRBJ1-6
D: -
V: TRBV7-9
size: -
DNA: TGTGCCAGCAGCTTAGGCGTCATCGATTCACCCCTCCACTTT
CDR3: CASSLGVIDSPLHF

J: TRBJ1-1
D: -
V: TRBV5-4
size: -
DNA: TGTGCCAGCAGGACGACAGGGAACACTGAAGCTTTCTTT
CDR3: CASRTTGNTEAFF

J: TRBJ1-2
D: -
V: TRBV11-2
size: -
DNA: TGTGCCAGCAGCTTAGGAAGCTCCAACTATGGCTACACCTTC
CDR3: CASSLGSSNYGYTF

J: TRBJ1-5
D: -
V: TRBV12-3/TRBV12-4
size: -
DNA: TGTGCCAGCAGCGGGTCGGGGGGTCAGCCCCAGCATTTT
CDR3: CASSGSGGQPQHF

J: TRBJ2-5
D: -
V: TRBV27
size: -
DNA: TGTGCCAGCAGACGAAATATCCGGAGGACTGAAGAGACCCAGTACTTC
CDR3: CASRRNIRRTEETQYF

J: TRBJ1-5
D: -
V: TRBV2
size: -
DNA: TGTGCCAGCACTTGGACGGAGGGGAGCAATCAGCCCCAGCATTTT
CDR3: CASTWTEGSNQPQHF

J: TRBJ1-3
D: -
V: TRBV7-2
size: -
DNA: TGTGCCAGCAGCTTAGTAGGGTCCGGAGGCGGAAACACCATATATTTT
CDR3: CASSLVGSGGGNTIYF

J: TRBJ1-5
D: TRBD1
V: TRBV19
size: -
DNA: TGTGCCAGTAGTATCGTTCTGGGACAGGTCAATCAGCCCCAGCATTTT
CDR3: CASSIVLGQVNQPQHF

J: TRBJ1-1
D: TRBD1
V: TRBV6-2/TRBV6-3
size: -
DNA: TGTGCCAGCAGTTTAGTCCCGGGACAGATTAACACTGAAGCTTTCTTT
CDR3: CASSLVPGQINTEAFF

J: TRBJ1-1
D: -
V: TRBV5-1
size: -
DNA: TGCGCCAGCAGCTCGAACACCGACATCCGAGGGACTGAAGCTTTCTTT
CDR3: CASSSNTDIRGTEAFF

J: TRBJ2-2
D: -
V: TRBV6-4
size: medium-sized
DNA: TGTGCCAGCAGTGACAGGGAGTTCGGGGAGCTGTTTTTT
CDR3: CASSDREFGELFF

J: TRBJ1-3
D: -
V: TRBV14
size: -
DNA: TGTGCCAGCAGCCAAGCACAGAAAAGAGGAAACACCATATATTTT
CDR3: CASSQAQKRGNTIYF

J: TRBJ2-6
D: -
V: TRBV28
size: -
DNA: TGTGCCAGCAGTTTGGGGGGGCCTGGGGCCAACGTCCTGACTTTC
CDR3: CASSLGGPGANVLTF